A single sample is the source of the 17 T cell receptor beta chains below, sequenced in a study of blood T cell repertoires in COVID-19 (dated by TCRdb to the early 2020s). Receptor libraries were prepared by the immunoSEQ multiplex PCR assay. TCRdb provides this immuneACCESS table in a form limited to in-frame rearrangements. Some clones are lacking; in checked studies, under half of them reflect an unresolved V gene, and why the rest are absent is not known. A total of approximately 350,000 clones appear in this sample, roughly 90% of them only once. Just under 7.5% of the sample is taken by the ten largest. Sequencing input: peripheral blood. These receptors all come from a woman aged 70 to 79 with COVID-19, enrolled during active disease.

The V and J genes are TRBV6-5 and TRBJ2-7, with 8 bases aligning to TRBD1. This CDR3 has 14 amino acids. V lost 7 bases, J lost 2 bases, and 7 bases stayed unmatched. Germline CDR1 reads MNHEY; CDR2 reads SVGAGI. CDR3 nucleotides: TGTGCCAGCACTAACAGGGGGTCGACCTACGAGCAGTACTTC. Its translation is CASTNRGSTYEQYF.

The chain recombines TRBV11-2 with TRBJ2-5; 7 positions match TRBD1. CDR3 length: 14 residues. V lost 5 bases to trimming and J lost 5 bases; unmatched junction nucleotides: 8. The germline CDR1 and CDR2 sequences are SGHAT and FQNNGV. In DNA, the CDR3 is TGTGCCAGCAGCACCAGACAGGGTGACGAGACCCAGTACTTC. This sequence encodes CASSTRQGDETQYF.

The J gene is TRBJ1-6, the V gene TRBV7-2, with D hard to call. Trimming took off 5 bases at V and 9 bases at J, with 14 bases between the two ends. CDR3 length: 14 amino acids. CDR1 and CDR2 from the germline V gene are SGHTA and FQGNSA. CDR3: CASSPPSGGSPLHF. CDR3 coding DNA: TGTGCCAGCAGCCCACCCTCGGGAGGTTCACCCCTCCACTTT.

This sequence joins TRBV10-3 and TRBJ1-3, with 7 nucleotides matching TRBD1. This CDR3 spans 17 amino acids. Germline lookup yields CDR1 ENHRY and CDR2 SYGVKD. V lost 0 bases, J lost 0 bases, and 5 bases stayed unmatched. CDR3 in DNA: TGTGCCATCAGTGAGTCGGAGACAGGGTTCTCTGGAAACACCATATATTTT. The encoded protein is CAISESETGFSGNTIYF.

The V gene is TRBV9, the J gene TRBJ2-1, with 9 bases matching TRBD2. V shed 0 bases and J 2 bases; nucleotides not matched to a gene: 3. Germline assignment: CDR1 SGDLS and CDR2 YYNGEE. The CDR3 has 16 amino acids. This CDR3 is CASSVVAGEPYNEQFF. In DNA, the CDR3 is TGTGCCAGCAGCGTAGTAGCGGGGGAGCCCTACAATGAGCAGTTCTTC.

V usage is TRBV5-4 and J usage is TRBJ1-2, with 7 bases matching TRBD1. The CDR3 extends over 15 amino acids. V was pared by 3 bases and J by 1 base, with 6 bases of the junction left unmatched. Germline V gene data show CDR1 as SGHNT and CDR2 as YYREEE (reference sequence). CDR3 in amino acids: CASSSLDRNNYGYTF. In nucleotides, the CDR3 is TGTGCCAGCAGCTCCCTGGACAGGAATAACTATGGCTACACCTTC.

V and J are TRBV7-2 and TRBJ2-7; 15 nucleotides agree with TRBD2. This CDR3 is 16 amino acids long. Trimming took 6 bases from V and 9 from J; bases not matched to a gene: 12. CDR1 SGHTA and CDR2 FQGNSA come from the germline V gene. In DNA, the CDR3 is TGTGCCAGCAGGCAGGCGGGGACTAGCGGGGGGATGAGGCAGTACTTC. Its protein product is CASRQAGTSGGMRQYF.

This sequence joins TRBV19 and TRBJ1-5, with 7 positions matching TRBD1. This CDR3 region has 15 residues. J lost 2 bases, V lost 8 bases, and 9 bases had no gene match. The germline V gene encodes CDR1 LNHDA and CDR2 SQIVND (reference sequence). In DNA form, the CDR3 reads TGTGCCAGTGTCCACAGGGGAGAGGGCAATCAGCCCCAGCATTTT. It translates to CASVHRGEGNQPQHF.

The chain employs TRBV5-1 and TRBJ1-1; D possibly corresponds to TRBD1 (5 bases). This CDR3 is built from 14 residues. Germline V gene sequence: CDR1 SGHRS, CDR2 YFSETQ. Trimming shortened V by 0 bases and J by 7 bases, and 13 bases separated the two germline ends. The CDR3 protein is CASSLAGGTLEAFF. The CDR3 region has the DNA TGCGCCAGCAGCTTGGCCGGGGGTACTCTTGAAGCTTTCTTT.

The CDR3 loop reads CAISEQRGHIYNEQFF. The DNA for the CDR3 is TGTGCCATCAGTGAACAGCGGGGGCACATTTACAATGAGCAGTTCTTC. This chain joins TRBV10-3 and TRBJ2-1, with 8 positions matching TRBD2. The CDR3 totals 16 residues. Germline V CDR1 and CDR2: ENHRY, SYGVKD. V lost 3 bases and J lost 4; bases outside the gene matches: 8.

The V gene is TRBV6-5, the J gene TRBJ1-6, with D uncertain. The CDR3 contains 14 residues. Per germline, CDR1 MNHEY and CDR2 SVGAGI. Trimming took off 6 bases at V and 6 bases at J, with 12 bases between the two ends. The CDR3 sequence is CASRLGASNSPLHF. For the CDR3, the DNA is TGTGCCAGCAGATTAGGAGCCTCTAATTCACCCCTCCACTTT.

The rearrangement joins TRBV18 to TRBJ1-1; D gene ambiguous. V was clipped by 3 bases and J by 0 bases, with 8 bases between them. CDR1 is KGHSH and CDR2 is LQKENI in the germline V gene. This CDR3 comprises 14 residues. CDR3 nucleotide sequence: TGTGCCAGCTCACCTTCGGTAATGAACACTGAAGCTTTCTTT. This gives the protein CASSPSVMNTEAFF.

The rearrangement links TRBV7-2 to TRBJ1-2; TRBD1 matches at 9 bases. Trimming cost V 5 bases and J 8 bases; bases outside gene matches: 12. The CDR3 consists of 15 residues. CDR1 is SGHTA, CDR2 FQGNSA, per germline. The CDR3 nucleotides read TGTGCCAGCAGCAGCCGGACAGGGGAAATAGGCGGCTACACCTTC. Its translation: CASSSRTGEIGGYTF.

This sequence joins TRBV6-5 and TRBJ1-2, with unresolved D. Germline lookup yields CDR1 MNHEY and CDR2 SVGAGI. The CDR3 loop spans 15 amino acids. V lost 0 bases, J lost 3 bases, and 11 bases lay in between. The CDR3 sequence is CASSYSGRSYYGYTF. The CDR3 bases are TGTGCCAGCAGTTACTCCGGCAGGTCCTACTATGGCTACACCTTC.

This chain connects TRBV24-1 to TRBJ2-2; 8 bases align to TRBD1. Germline trimming cut 1 base from V and 1 base from J; bases unmatched to any gene: 1. Germline values: CDR1 KGHDR, CDR2 SFDVKD. This CDR3 has 16 residues. The CDR3 DNA sequence: TGTGCCACCAGTGATTTAGGACAGGGGAACACCGGGGAGCTGTTTTTT. Translated: CATSDLGQGNTGELFF.

The V gene is TRBV9, the J gene TRBJ1-2; perhaps TRBD1 as D (6 bases). The CDR3 contains 16 residues. Between the trimmed V and J ends, which lost 2 bases and 4 bases, there was a span of 18 bases. Germline values: CDR1 SGDLS, CDR2 YYNGEE. The DNA of the CDR3 is TGTGCCAGCAGCGTTAACAGAGACAGGAATCTCTATGGCTACACCTTC. It codes for CASSVNRDRNLYGYTF.

This chain joins TRBV19 and TRBJ2-5; the match to TRBD2 covers 16 bases. The CDR3 covers 17 residues. The junction had 5 bases not matched to a gene; V was cut back by 4 bases and J by 3 bases. The germline gives CDR1 LNHDA, CDR2 SQIVND (reference sequence). The CDR3 reads CASSRGLAGGREETQYF. The CDR3 bases are TGTGCCAGTAGTAGGGGACTAGCGGGGGGGAGAGAAGAGACCCAGTACTTC.